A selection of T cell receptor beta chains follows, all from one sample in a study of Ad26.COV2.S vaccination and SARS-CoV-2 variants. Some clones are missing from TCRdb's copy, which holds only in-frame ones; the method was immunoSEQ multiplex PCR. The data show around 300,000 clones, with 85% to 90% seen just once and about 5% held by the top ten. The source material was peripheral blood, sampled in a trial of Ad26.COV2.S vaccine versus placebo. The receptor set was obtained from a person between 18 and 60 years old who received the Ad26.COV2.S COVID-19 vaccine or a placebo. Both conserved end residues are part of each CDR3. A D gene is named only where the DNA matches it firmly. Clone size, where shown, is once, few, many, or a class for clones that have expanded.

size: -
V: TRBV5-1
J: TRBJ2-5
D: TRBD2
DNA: TGCGCCAGCAGCCGGCTAGCGGAGCCCCAAGAGACCCAGTACTTC
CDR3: CASSRLAEPQETQYF

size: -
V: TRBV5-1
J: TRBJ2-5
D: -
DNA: TGCGCCAGCAGCTTGTCCGTTCAAGAGACCCAGTACTTC
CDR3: CASSLSVQETQYF

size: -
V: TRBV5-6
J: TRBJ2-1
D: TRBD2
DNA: TGTGCCAGCAGCTTGCTGCTAGCGGGGGGGCTAGGGCAGTTCTTC
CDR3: CASSLLLAGGLGQFF

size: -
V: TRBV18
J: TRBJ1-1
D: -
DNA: TGTGCCAGCTCACCCTCAAAAACCACTGAAGCTTTCTTT
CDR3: CASSPSKTTEAFF

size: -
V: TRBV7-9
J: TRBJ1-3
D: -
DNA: TGTGCCAGCAGCTTACTTGGGGGGGTCTCTGGAAACACCATATATTTT
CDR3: CASSLLGGVSGNTIYF

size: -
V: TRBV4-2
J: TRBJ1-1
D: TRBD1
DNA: TGTGCCAGCAGCCACCCGGACAGGGGGAACACTGAAGCTTTCTTT
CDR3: CASSHPDRGNTEAFF

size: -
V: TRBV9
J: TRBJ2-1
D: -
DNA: TGTGCCAGCAGCGACGAACCATATTACAATGAGCAGTTCTTC
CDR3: CASSDEPYYNEQFF

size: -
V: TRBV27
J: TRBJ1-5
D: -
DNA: TGTGCCAGCAGCTTCGACAGTTATAGCAATCAGCCCCAGCATTTT
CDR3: CASSFDSYSNQPQHF

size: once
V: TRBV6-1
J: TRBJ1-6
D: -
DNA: TGTGCCAGCAGTGAATATGGTGATTGGTCACCCCTCCACTTT
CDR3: CASSEYGDWSPLHF

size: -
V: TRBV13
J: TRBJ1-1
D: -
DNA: TGTGCCAGCAGCTTGGGGAGCACTGAAGCTTTCTTT
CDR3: CASSLGSTEAFF

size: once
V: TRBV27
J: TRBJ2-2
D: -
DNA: TGTGCCAGCAGAAAGGGGTGGACGAACACCGGGGAGCTGTTTTTT
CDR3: CASRKGWTNTGELFF

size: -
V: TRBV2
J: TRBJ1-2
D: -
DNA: TGTGCCAGCACAGCCTTCGGGACTATCTATGGCTACACCTTC
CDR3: CASTAFGTIYGYTF

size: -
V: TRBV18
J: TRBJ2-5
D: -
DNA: TGTGCCAGCTCACCGGAGAGGACCCAGTACTTC
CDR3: CASSPERTQYF

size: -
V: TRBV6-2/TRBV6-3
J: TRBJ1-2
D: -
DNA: TGTGCCAGCAGTTACGACGGCTCCTATGGCTACACCTTC
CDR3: CASSYDGSYGYTF

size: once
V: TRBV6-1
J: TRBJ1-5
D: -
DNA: TGTGCCAGCAGTGAATGGACGGGGGTAAATCAGCCCCAGCATTTT
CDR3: CASSEWTGVNQPQHF

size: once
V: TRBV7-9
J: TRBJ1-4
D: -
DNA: TGTGCCAGCAGCAACCTGCTAGGATCTAATGAAAAACTGTTTTTT
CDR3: CASSNLLGSNEKLFF

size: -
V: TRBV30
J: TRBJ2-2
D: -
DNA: TGTGCCTGGAGCTCCAACAGGGCCGCCGGGGAGCTGTTTTTT
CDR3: CAWSSNRAAGELFF

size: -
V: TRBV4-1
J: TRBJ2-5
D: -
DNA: TGCGCCAGCAGCCAAGTGACACCGGGACCTCAAGAGACCCAGTACTTC
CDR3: CASSQVTPGPQETQYF

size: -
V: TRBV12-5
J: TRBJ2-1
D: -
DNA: TGTGCTAGTGGTTTGAGCAGCTACAATGAGCAGTTCTTC
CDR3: CASGLSSYNEQFF

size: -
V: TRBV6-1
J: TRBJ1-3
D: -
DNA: TGTGCCAGCAGTGAAGGCGTTTACTCTGGAAACACCATATATTTT
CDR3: CASSEGVYSGNTIYF

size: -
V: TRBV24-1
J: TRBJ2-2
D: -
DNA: TGTGCCACCAGTGAACACATAGCGACAGCTTACACCGGGGAGCTGTTTTTT
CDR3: CATSEHIATAYTGELFF

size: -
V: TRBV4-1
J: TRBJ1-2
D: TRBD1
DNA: TGCGCCAGCAGCCAAATTAGGACAGGCATGCGGAATTATGGCTACACCTTC
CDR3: CASSQIRTGMRNYGYTF

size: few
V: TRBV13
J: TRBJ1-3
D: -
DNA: TGTGCCAGCAGCTTAGCGGAGCGGAGATTCTCTGGAAACACCATATATTTT
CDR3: CASSLAERRFSGNTIYF

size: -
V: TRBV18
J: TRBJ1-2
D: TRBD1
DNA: TGTGCCAGCTCAAGAGGGGGCGCCGCCGATGGCTACACCTTC
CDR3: CASSRGGAADGYTF

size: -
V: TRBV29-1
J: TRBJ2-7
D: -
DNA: TGCAGCGTTGGAGAGCGGAACTACGAGCAGTACTTC
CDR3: CSVGERNYEQYF

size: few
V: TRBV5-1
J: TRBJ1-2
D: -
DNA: TGCGCCACCCCCCCTTATGGCTACACCTTC
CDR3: CATPPYGYTF

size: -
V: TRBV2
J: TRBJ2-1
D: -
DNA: TGTGCCAGCAGTGACGTACAGGGCCTCCAGTTCTTC
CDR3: CASSDVQGLQFF

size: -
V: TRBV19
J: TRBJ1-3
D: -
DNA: TGTGCCAGTATATCGTCTAGCGCTGCTGGAAACACCATATATTTT
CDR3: CASISSSAAGNTIYF

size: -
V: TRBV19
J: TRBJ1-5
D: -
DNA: TGTGCCAGTAGTATCGGGGGGGTAGCCTATCAGCCCCAGCATTTT
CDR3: CASSIGGVAYQPQHF

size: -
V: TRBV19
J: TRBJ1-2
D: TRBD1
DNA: TGTGCCAGTAGTCCCAGGGGGAGGGGGAACTATGGCTACACCTTC
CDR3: CASSPRGRGNYGYTF

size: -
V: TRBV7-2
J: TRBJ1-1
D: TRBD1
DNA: TGTGCCAGCGGCCGGGACAGGGTGAACACTGAAGCTTTCTTT
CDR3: CASGRDRVNTEAFF

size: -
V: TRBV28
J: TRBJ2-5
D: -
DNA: TGTGCCAGCAGTTTAAACAGGCAAGAGACCCAGTACTTC
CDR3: CASSLNRQETQYF

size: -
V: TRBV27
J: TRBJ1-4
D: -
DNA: TGTGCCAGCAGCCCTGACGGCAGTAATGAAAAACTGTTTTTT
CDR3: CASSPDGSNEKLFF

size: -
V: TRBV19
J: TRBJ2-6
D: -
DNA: TGTGCCAGTAGTATCGGGGGCCGCTCTGGGGCCAACGTCCTGACTTTC
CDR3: CASSIGGRSGANVLTF

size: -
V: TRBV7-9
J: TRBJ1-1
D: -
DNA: TGTGCCAGCATCGGCATCACCAGGGCGTGGGGCACTGAAGCTTTCTTT
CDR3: CASIGITRAWGTEAFF

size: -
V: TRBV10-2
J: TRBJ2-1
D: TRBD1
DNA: TGCGCCAGCAGTGAGGGGACAGGAATCTACAATGAGCAGTTCTTC
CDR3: CASSEGTGIYNEQFF

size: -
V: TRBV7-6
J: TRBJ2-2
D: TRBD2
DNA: TGTGCCAGCAGCTTAGAACTAGCGGGGAACACCGGGGAGCTGTTTTTT
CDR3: CASSLELAGNTGELFF

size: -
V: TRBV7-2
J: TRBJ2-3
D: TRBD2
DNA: TGTGCCAGCAGCCCCAGCGGGCGGGGGGGCACAGATACGCAGTATTTT
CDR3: CASSPSGRGGTDTQYF

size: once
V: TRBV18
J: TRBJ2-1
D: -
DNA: TGTGCCAGCTCACCACCCGGGGCGGGATCCTACAATGAGCAGTTCTTC
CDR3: CASSPPGAGSYNEQFF

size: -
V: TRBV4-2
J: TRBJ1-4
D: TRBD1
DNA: TGTGCCAGCAGCCAAGATTTAGCGGGACAGGTTAATGAAAAACTGTTTTTT
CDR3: CASSQDLAGQVNEKLFF

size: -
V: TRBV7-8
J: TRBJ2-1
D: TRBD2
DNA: TGTGCCAGCAGCTTGGAGGGACTAGCGGGGATCAATGAGCAGTTCTTC
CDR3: CASSLEGLAGINEQFF

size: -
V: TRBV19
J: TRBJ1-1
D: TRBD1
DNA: TGTGCCAGTAGTCCGGGACAGGTGAGCGCTGAAGCTTTCTTT
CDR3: CASSPGQVSAEAFF

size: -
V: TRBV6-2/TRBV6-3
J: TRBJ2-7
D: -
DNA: TGTGCCAGCAGTTACCGTCGGAGGATCTACGAGCAGTACTTC
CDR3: CASSYRRRIYEQYF

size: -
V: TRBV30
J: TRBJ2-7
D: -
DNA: TGTGCCTGGACTCACGGAGACTACGAGCAGTACTTC
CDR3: CAWTHGDYEQYF

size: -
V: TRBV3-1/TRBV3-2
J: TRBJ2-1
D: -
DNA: TGTGCCAGCAGCCAAGGTCCTGAGCAGTTCTTC
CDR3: CASSQGPEQFF

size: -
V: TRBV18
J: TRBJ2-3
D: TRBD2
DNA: TGTGCCAGCTCACCACAACTAGCGGGGTCGGGAGATACGCAGTATTTT
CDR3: CASSPQLAGSGDTQYF

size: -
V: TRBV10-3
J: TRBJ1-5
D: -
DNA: TGTGCCATCAGTGACCACGCCAATCAGCCCCAGCATTTT
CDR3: CAISDHANQPQHF

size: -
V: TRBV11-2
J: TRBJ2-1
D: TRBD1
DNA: TGTGCCAGCAGCTTATCCGGGACAGACAATGAGCAGTTCTTC
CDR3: CASSLSGTDNEQFF